What follows is one T cell receptor (beta chain) and its context. TCRdb's copy holds only in-frame clones and misses some; the assay was immunoSEQ multiplex PCR. Of fewer than 350,000 clones detected, about 90% appear once; the ten largest clones hold about 4%. Participant reports of clinical history set cohort assignment. This sample stems from a study of blood T cell repertoires in COVID-19. Overall study context: PBMCs, B-cell-depleted T cells, or T cells provided the cDNA or gDNA that made up the material.

Unmatched junction bases numbered 3, after V lost 2 bases and J lost 4 bases. Germline V gene sequence: CDR1 MNHEY, CDR2 SVGAGI. The length of the CDR3 is 14 residues. This sequence was found in a woman aged 25 to 39 with acute COVID-19. The genes are TRBV6-5 and TRBJ2-3; 7 nucleotides match TRBD1. The sequenced material came from PBMCs or T cells enriched from blood (not recorded which). The CDR3 reads CASSYGTEADTQYF. The CDR3 coding sequence is TGTGCCAGCAGTTACGGGACAGAGGCAGATACGCAGTATTTT.